Below, 21 T cell receptor beta chains from the same sample are listed, as sequenced in a study of T-cell reconstitution after alpha-beta-depleted transplantation in children. For TCRbeta, the library was prepared with unique molecular identifiers. TCRdb itself ran the PCR reads through MiXCR, one entry per CDR3 protein. The table has about 420,000 distinct CDR3 sequences, 15% to 20% seen once. Sequencing was performed on PBMCs, mostly from graft donor cells, taken 360 days after TCRalphabeta/CD19-depleted stem cell transplant. Receptors originate from a boy in the first two years of life who had a stem cell transplant for Wiskott-Aldrich syndrome, so the T cells may come from the graft donor.

This clonotype turned up a few times. The V call is TRBV20-1, the J call TRBJ1-1, with D uncertain. This CDR3 region has 12 residues. Germline loops: CDR1 DFQATT, CDR2 SNEGSKA (reference sequence). V lost 6 bases and J lost 7, with 15 bases in between. The CDR3 reads CSASRGGIEAFF. The CDR3 coding sequence is TGCAGTGCCAGCCGGGGAGGGATTGAAGCTTTCTTT.

This clonotype was found a few times. The chain combines TRBV12-3 or TRBV12-4 with TRBJ2-2, with D unresolved. The CDR3 loop spans 16 amino acids. Trimming cost V 2 bases and J 7 bases, with 17 bases left between them. CDR3: CASSLNGRLPIGELFF. CDR3 bases: TGTGCCAGCAGTTTAAACGGGCGCCTCCCTATCGGGGAGCTGTTTTTT.

In its sample, this clonotype was seen a few times. The chain has TRBV11-1 and TRBJ2-5; 12 bases line up with TRBD2. Trimming took 6 bases from V and 2 from J; bases not matched to a gene: 22. The germline V gene has CDR1 SGHAT and CDR2 FQDESV (reference sequence). This CDR3 spans 21 amino acids. This chain's CDR3 is CASSLSSPGLAGWGPQETQYF. In nucleotides, the CDR3 is TGTGCCAGCAGTTTGAGCTCTCCGGGACTAGCGGGTTGGGGACCTCAAGAGACCCAGTACTTC.

This chain connects TRBV5-1 to TRBJ1-1; D may be TRBD1 (5 bases). Deletions cut 4 bases from V and 6 bases from J, with 13 bases between. The CDR3 is made up of 13 amino acids. Germline lookup yields CDR1 SGHRS and CDR2 YFSETQ. This CDR3 reads CASSRTRESEAFF. The CDR3 region has the DNA TGCGCCAGCAGCCGGACAAGGGAATCTGAAGCTTTCTTT.

There are a few counts of this clonotype. V usage is TRBV6-4 and J usage is TRBJ2-1, with D possibly matching TRBD2 (7 bases). Trimming pared 3 bases from V and 5 bases from J, leaving 14 bases between. CDR3 length equals 15 residues. CDR1 and CDR2 (germline): MRHNA, SNTAGT. For the CDR3, the DNA is TGTGCCAGCAGTGATAGGGGGGGCCCTGACAATGAGCAGTTCTTC. It yields the protein CASSDRGGPDNEQFF.

This chain connects TRBV29-1 to TRBJ2-1; maybe TRBD1 (6 bases). The CDR3 extends over 11 amino acids. V was shortened by 6 bases and J by 9 bases, with 12 bases between the two germline ends. Germline loops: CDR1 SQVTM, CDR2 ANQGSEA. The CDR3 here is CSVGQGGEQFF. CDR3 nucleotides: TGCAGCGTGGGCCAAGGGGGTGAGCAGTTCTTC.

In its sample, this clonotype was seen a few times. The chain is built from TRBV7-9 and TRBJ2-5; 7 positions match TRBD2. Trimming removed 4 bases from V and 5 bases from J; junction bases left unmatched: 13. CDR3 length: 16 residues. Germline V CDR1 and CDR2: SEHNR, FQNEAQ (reference sequence). The CDR3 loop reads CASSSVGGRNGETQYF. The CDR3 DNA is TGTGCCAGCAGCTCCGTAGGCGGGAGAAATGGGGAGACCCAGTACTTC.

The chain links TRBV29-1 to TRBJ2-5, with TRBD1 matching 7 bases. CDR1 and CDR2 from the germline V gene are SQVTM and ANQGSEA. The V segment lost 4 bases and the J segment 2 bases; nucleotides outside the gene matches: 4. This CDR3 contains 13 residues. Here the CDR3 reads CSVATGVQETQYF. CDR3 sequence (DNA): TGCAGCGTTGCCACAGGGGTACAAGAGACCCAGTACTTC. The full variable domain, its missing parts supplied by reference TRBV29-1 and TRBJ2-5, is SAVISQKPSRDICQRGTSLTIQCQVDSQVTMMFWYRQQPGQSLTLIATANQGSEATYESGFVIDKFPISRPNLTFSTLTVSNMSPEDSSIYLCSVATGVQETQYFGPGTRLLVL.

This clonotype has only a few counts. V and J are TRBV7-8 and TRBJ2-2, with 12 bases fitting TRBD2. CDR1 is SGHVS and CDR2 is FQNEAQ in the germline V gene. V gave up 6 bases and J gave up 3 bases; unmatched junction bases: 8. CDR3 length equals 17 residues. CDR3 protein: CASSPRTSGVYTGELFF. Here the CDR3 DNA reads TGTGCCAGCAGTCCGAGGACTAGCGGGGTTTACACCGGGGAGCTGTTTTTT.

V gene TRBV27 combines with J gene TRBJ2-3; a weak D match, TRBD1 (6 bases). The CDR3 loop spans 16 amino acids. With 5 bases removed from V and 3 bases from J, the gap between germline ends came to 18 bases. The germline V gene has CDR1 MNHEY and CDR2 SMNVEV (reference sequence). DNA for the CDR3: TGTGCCAGCAGTCTCGACAGGACGGGCTTTACAGATACGCAGTATTTT. Translating gives CASSLDRTGFTDTQYF.

The sample holds a few counts of this clonotype. For the CDR3, the DNA is TGTGCCAGCAGTTTAAAGGTCCGCTCTGGGGCCAACGTCCTGACTTTC. Residues: CASSLKVRSGANVLTF. The chain employs TRBV12-3 or TRBV12-4 and TRBJ2-6; D call uncertain. CDR3 length equals 16 residues. V lost 2 bases, J lost 0 bases, and 8 bases lay in between.

This rearrangement joins TRBV10-3 to TRBJ2-7; TRBD1 aligns across 8 bases. This CDR3 has 13 amino acids. The V segment lost 8 bases and the J segment 1 base; nucleotides outside the gene matches: 4. Germline CDR1 ENHRY, CDR2 SYGVKD. The CDR3 coding sequence is TGTGCCATCGGACGACAGGGGTCCTACGAGCAGTACTTC. Its translation: CAIGRQGSYEQYF.

The chain links TRBV4-2 to TRBJ2-2, with D perhaps being TRBD1 or TRBD2 (5 bases each). Germline V gene sequence: CDR1 LGHNA, CDR2 YNFKEQ. Trimming took off 3 bases at V and 3 bases at J, with 14 bases between the two ends. The CDR3 spans 16 residues. CDR3 bases: TGTGCCAGCAGCCAGGGACGATCCCGCTACACCGGGGAGCTGTTTTTT. This encodes CASSQGRSRYTGELFF.

The gene calls are TRBV6-2 or TRBV6-3 and TRBJ2-1, with D unresolved. Germline CDR1 MNHEY, CDR2 SVGEGT. The CDR3 runs to 13 residues. Trimming left V 10 bases short and J 3 bases short, with 13 bases between. Written as DNA, the CDR3 is TGTGCCACATCAATTAGAAGCTACAATGAGCAGTTCTTC. Translation gives CATSIRSYNEQFF.

This clonotype was seen a few times. V and J are TRBV4-1 and TRBJ2-1, with D unclear. Trimming took off 4 bases at V and 0 bases at J, with 10 bases between the two ends. CDR1 is MGHRA and CDR2 is YSYEKL in the germline V gene. The CDR3 is 15 amino acids. The DNA of the CDR3 is TGCGCCAGCAGCCCGGACCCCATCTCCTACAATGAGCAGTTCTTC. Amino acid sequence: CASSPDPISYNEQFF.

The table lists this clonotype with a few counts. This CDR3 is CASSQGGTRVHNEQFF. Here the CDR3 DNA reads TGTGCCAGCAGCCAAGGAGGGACTAGGGTCCACAATGAGCAGTTCTTC. The chain combines TRBV3-1 with TRBJ2-1, with 8 bases that match TRBD2. The V gene's germline CDR1 is LGHDT and CDR2 YNNKEL (reference sequence). J gave up 5 bases and V 1 base, and 7 bases lay outside the gene matches. The CDR3 is 16 residues long.

This clonotype was counted a few times. The rearrangement links TRBV24-1 to TRBJ2-1; TRBD1 matches 8 bases. This CDR3 comprises 13 residues. Germline trimming cut 9 bases from V and 7 bases from J; bases unmatched to any gene: 7. Germline V CDR1 and CDR2: KGHDR, SFDVKD. This chain's CDR3 is CATLSGGGNEQFF. CDR3 DNA: TGTGCCACCTTATCAGGGGGCGGGAATGAGCAGTTCTTC.

The V call is TRBV12-3 or TRBV12-4, the J call TRBJ2-1; TRBD2 aligns across 10 bases. V shed 2 bases, J shed 7 bases, and the junction held 5 bases outside the gene matches. The CDR3 is 15 amino acids. The CDR3 sequence is CASSLLAGAKNEQFF. In DNA form, the CDR3 reads TGTGCCAGCAGTTTACTAGCGGGAGCTAAGAATGAGCAGTTCTTC.

The J gene is TRBJ2-1, the V gene TRBV18; 8 bases map to TRBD2. The V gene's germline CDR1 is KGHSH and CDR2 LQKENI. CDR3 length: 17 amino acids. V lost 3 bases, J lost 7 bases, and 14 bases stayed unmatched. The CDR3 coding sequence is TGTGCCAGCTCACCCTCCTCCGGGACTAGGGCAACGAATGAGCAGTTCTTC. Translation gives CASSPSSGTRATNEQFF.

This clonotype was seen a few times. The chain recombines TRBV5-6 with TRBJ2-3; TRBD1 aligns across 7 bases. This CDR3 spans 15 amino acids. The V gene end was trimmed by 5 bases and the J gene end by 3 bases; junction bases not matched to a gene: 9. Germline loops: CDR1 SGHDT, CDR2 YYEEEE. The CDR3 loop is CASSRGQQGTDTQYF. In nucleotides, the CDR3 is TGTGCCAGCAGTAGGGGGCAGCAGGGGACAGATACGCAGTATTTT.

This clonotype came up a few times. The CDR3 loop is CASSLAGVEDTQYF. The CDR3 DNA is TGTGCCAGCAGCTTAGCCGGGGTCGAAGATACGCAGTATTTT. The V and J genes are TRBV7-2 and TRBJ2-3, with D perhaps matching TRBD2 (5 bases). Trimming shortened V by 0 bases and J by 5 bases, and 9 bases separated the two germline ends. Germline lookup yields CDR1 SGHTA and CDR2 FQGNSA. The CDR3 is 14 amino acids. Together with reference TRBV7-2 and TRBJ2-3, the CDR3 gives the full variable domain: GAGVSQSPSNKVTEKGKDVELRCDPISGHTALYWYRQSLGQGLEFLIYFQGNSAPDKSGLPSDRFSAERTGGSVSTLTIQRTQQEDSAVYLCASSLAGVEDTQYFGPGTRLTVL.